This record concerns one T cell receptor (beta chain) sequence. Its target is not known. V shed 0 bases, J shed 6 bases, and the junction held 10 bases outside the gene matches. CDR3 length: 16 amino acids. Germline lookup yields CDR1 SEHNR and CDR2 FQNEAQ (reference sequence). These data come from a study of cytomegalovirus exposure and HLA in healthy donors. About the research overall: From HLA-typed donors, an early data release held around 85 million unique TCRs. Study-wide results and caveats: TCR beta sequences numbering 15,000 to 20,000 were associated with HLA alleles at 0.05 false discovery rate in a later analysis. Most sequenced TCRs were rare (though some public TCRs occurred in many donors).

PCR primers comprised 60 Vbeta and 13 Jbeta primers. Produced via immunoSEQ multiplex PCR; TCRdb's table is partial and in-frame only. The top ten clones hold nearly 2.5% of a sample with fewer than 150,000 clones, over 65% of them seen once. The chain uses TRBV7-9 and TRBJ1-2, with TRBD1 matching over 7 bases. The clonotype originates from a woman aged 18-29 years in good health and CMV-seronegative. Sequences were obtained from PBMCs. The CDR3 reads CASSLAGTGDGDGYTF. The CDR3, as DNA: TGTGCCAGCAGCTTAGCGGGAACAGGGGACGGCGATGGCTACACCTTC.